These 17 T cell receptor beta chains came from one sample sequenced in a study of T cell responses to AZD1222 COVID-19 vaccine. The table came from immunoSEQ multiplex PCR; TCRdb's copy has only in-frame clones and leaves some out. Of around 70,000 clones listed, around 90% were seen once; the top ten hold roughly 1.3%. The material sequenced was peripheral blood, taken 28 days after the second AZD1222 dose. Receptor source: an adult who received the AZD1222 COVID-19 vaccine.

The rearrangement uses TRBV5-1 and TRBJ1-2; no definite D call. This CDR3 contains 14 residues. Germline-derived CDR1 and CDR2 are SGHRS and YFSETQ. V shed 0 bases and J shed 5 bases, with 11 bases lying between them. The CDR3 bases are TGCGCCAGCAGCTTGGCTCCCGGACTGTATGGCTACACCTTC. Amino acid sequence: CASSLAPGLYGYTF. The variable domain in full, with the rest retrieved from reference TRBV5-1 and TRBJ1-2, is KAGVTQTPRYLIKTRGQQVTLSCSPISGHRSVSWYQQTPGQGLQFLFEYFSETQRNKGNFPGRFSGRQFSNSRSEMNVSTLELGDSALYLCASSLAPGLYGYTFGSGTRLTVV.

This clone was found a few times. The chain recombines TRBV6-5 with TRBJ2-1; D is perhaps TRBD2 (6 bases). Trimming pared 5 bases from V and 10 bases from J, leaving 9 bases between. There are 11 residues in the CDR3. The germline V gene encodes CDR1 MNHEY and CDR2 SVGAGI. CDR3: CASSTRGEQFF. The DNA for the CDR3 is TGTGCCAGCAGTACTCGGGGGGAGCAGTTCTTC.

The rearrangement links TRBV9 to TRBJ1-2, with unresolved D. V dropped 0 bases and J dropped 1 base, with 10 bases sitting between them. CDR1 SGDLS and CDR2 YYNGEE come from the germline V gene. This CDR3 has 15 residues. The CDR3 bases are TGTGCCAGCAGCGTAGAGGGCCTTGTTAACTATGGCTACACCTTC. Encoded protein: CASSVEGLVNYGYTF.

The chain combines TRBV9 with TRBJ1-1; D is unresolved. Trimming pared 3 bases from V and 0 bases from J, leaving 9 bases between. Germline V gene sequence: CDR1 SGDLS, CDR2 YYNGEE. The CDR3 is 14 amino acids. For the CDR3, the DNA is TGTGCCAGCAGCGGGACTGTCCTGAACACTGAAGCTTTCTTT. Protein: CASSGTVLNTEAFF.

This chain uses TRBV10-3 with TRBJ2-5, with 11 bases lining up with TRBD2. The V gene's germline CDR1 is ENHRY and CDR2 SYGVKD. Losses at the gene ends were 6 bases for V and 5 bases for J; bases not matched to a gene: 2. This CDR3 spans 13 amino acids. CDR3 residues: CAIRLAGVETQYF. The CDR3 region has the DNA TGTGCCATCAGACTAGCGGGAGTGGAGACCCAGTACTTC.

The chain joins TRBV6-6 to TRBJ2-5, with D perhaps matching TRBD1 (5 bases). CDR3 length: 14 residues. Germline V gives CDR1 MNHNY, CDR2 SVGAGI (reference sequence). The V and J ends lost 6 bases and 3 bases respectively, with 14 bases between them. The CDR3 coding sequence is TGTGCCAGCAGACAGGATGGCCGGGAAGAGACCCAGTACTTC. The encoded protein is CASRQDGREETQYF.

The chain joins TRBV7-2 to TRBJ1-5; possibly TRBD1 for D (5 bases). V lost 5 bases and J 1 base, leaving 9 bases between the germline ends. The germline CDR1 and CDR2 sequences are SGHTA and FQGNSA. CDR3 size: 14 residues. For the CDR3, the DNA is TGTGCCAGCAGCGGGGCAGGGAGCAATCAGCCCCAGCATTTT. Protein product: CASSGAGSNQPQHF.

The chain is built from TRBV4-3 and TRBJ2-1, with D perhaps given as TRBD1 or TRBD2 (6 bases each). This CDR3 has 15 amino acids. V shed 1 base and J shed 6 bases, with 13 bases lying between them. The germline CDR1 and CDR2 sequences are LGHNA and YSLEER. The CDR3 here is CASSQGPGASNEQFF. Here the CDR3 DNA reads TGCGCCAGCAGCCAAGGACCGGGGGCATCCAATGAGCAGTTCTTC.

This clone appeared once. V is TRBV30 and J is TRBJ1-1, with D unresolved. Trimming took 0 bases from V and 5 from J, leaving 10 bases between them. The CDR3 runs to 13 residues. Germline lookup yields CDR1 GTSNPN and CDR2 SVGIG (reference sequence). CDR3 region: CAWSVRIETEAFF. The CDR3 nucleotides are TGTGCCTGGAGTGTACGGATCGAGACTGAAGCTTTCTTT.

This chain connects TRBV6-6 to TRBJ2-6, with TRBD1 as a possible D gene (5 bases). CDR1 MNHNY and CDR2 SVGAGI come from the germline V gene (reference sequence). Trimming cost V 5 bases and J 0 bases, with 17 bases left between them. This CDR3 has 18 amino acids. The CDR3 nucleotides read TGTGCCAGCAGTCACGACCAGACAGCGAACTCTGGGGCCAACGTCCTGACTTTC. Translating gives CASSHDQTANSGANVLTF.

J is TRBJ1-1 and V is TRBV10-1, with TRBD1 identical over 7 bases. The CDR3 contains 16 residues. Germline V gene lookup returns CDR1 WNHNN and CDR2 SYGVQD (reference sequence). The ends lost 4 bases at V and 2 bases at J; junction bases unmatched: 10. CDR3 sequence (DNA): TGCGCCAGCAGTGGACAGGGATACGCCGCTAACACTGAAGCTTTCTTT. As protein: CASSGQGYAANTEAFF.

This chain joins TRBV5-1 and TRBJ2-7; 7 bases align to TRBD1. Germline lookup yields CDR1 SGHRS and CDR2 YFSETQ. The CDR3 consists of 15 residues. Trimming cost V 4 bases and J 2 bases; bases outside gene matches: 9. The chain's CDR3 is CASSSTGDHTYEQYF. CDR3 DNA sequence: TGCGCCAGCAGCAGCACAGGGGACCATACCTACGAGCAGTACTTC.

This clone was detected once. J is TRBJ1-5 and V is TRBV7-8; D uncertain. The germline V gene has CDR1 SGHVS and CDR2 FQNEAQ. There are 12 residues in the CDR3. V lost 2 bases to trimming and J lost 6 bases, with 5 bases between them. The CDR3 DNA reads as TGTGCCAGCAGCTTACAGAGTCAGCCCCAGCATTTT. Translating it yields CASSLQSQPQHF.

The V call is TRBV5-1, the J call TRBJ2-7; 13 bases agree with TRBD2. This CDR3 is 15 amino acids long. V lost 4 bases to trimming and J lost 6 bases; unmatched junction nucleotides: 7. CDR1 SGHRS and CDR2 YFSETQ come from the germline V gene. The CDR3: CASSPWTSGSAEQYF. As DNA, the CDR3 is TGCGCCAGCAGCCCATGGACTAGCGGGAGTGCCGAGCAGTACTTC.

This clone was observed a single time. The rearrangement uses TRBV21-1 and TRBJ2-7; the table's D call of TRBD2 was not tested on the DNA. TRBV21-1 has pseudogene status. The CDR3 runs 14 residues. The CDR3 region is CASSTEGRAAEQYF. The CDR3 DNA reads TGTGCCAGCAGCACGGAGGGGAGGGCCGCCGAGCAGTACTTC.

The chain recombines TRBV19 with TRBJ2-3; TRBD2 matches at 7 bases. Germline lookup yields CDR1 LNHDA and CDR2 SQIVND (reference sequence). The CDR3 has 15 residues. With V trimmed by 3 bases and J by 0 bases, 3 bases remained unmatched. The CDR3 is CASSMMGLSTDTQYF. In DNA form, the CDR3 reads TGTGCCAGTAGTATGATGGGACTAAGCACAGATACGCAGTATTTT.

The chain carries TRBV11-3 and TRBJ2-2; TRBD1 might be the D (5 bases). Trimming removed 4 bases from V and 0 bases from J, with 18 bases in between. Per germline, CDR1 SGHNT and CDR2 YENEEA. This CDR3 region has 18 residues. CDR3 sequence: CASSSRTTGFANTGELFF. The CDR3 DNA sequence: TGTGCCAGCAGCTCCCGAACCACAGGTTTCGCGAACACCGGGGAGCTGTTTTTT.